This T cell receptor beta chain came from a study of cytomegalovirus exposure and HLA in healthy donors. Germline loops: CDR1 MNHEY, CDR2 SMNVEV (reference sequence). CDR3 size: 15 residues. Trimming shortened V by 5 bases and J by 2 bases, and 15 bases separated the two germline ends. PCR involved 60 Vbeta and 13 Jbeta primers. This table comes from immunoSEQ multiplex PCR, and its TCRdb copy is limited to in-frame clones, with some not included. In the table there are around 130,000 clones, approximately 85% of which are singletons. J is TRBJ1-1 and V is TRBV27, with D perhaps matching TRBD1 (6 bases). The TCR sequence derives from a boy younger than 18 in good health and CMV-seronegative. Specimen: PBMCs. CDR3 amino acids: CASSPPRTENTEAFF. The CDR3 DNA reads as TGTGCCAGCAGTCCACCTAGGACAGAAAACACTGAAGCTTTCTTT.